This T cell receptor beta chain comes out of a study of blood T cell repertoires in COVID-19 (dated by TCRdb to 2018 to 2021). For the study in its entirety: Samples covering the acute and convalescent phases of COVID-19 were provided by collaborators in the United States, Italy and Spain. The prospective study material was composed of cDNA or gDNA derived from T cells, B-cell-depleted T cells, or PBMCs. Deeply sampled blood TCRbeta repertoires from subjects exposed to, actively infected with, or recovered from COVID-19 were included in the dataset. The repertoires were released in a freely available public database meant as a resource for research on the immune response to SARS-CoV-2. Samples came from the ongoing ImmuneRACE study (first 160 participants) plus 1,254 subjects from 6 global collaborators. The sample metadata nearly always contained a de-identified subject ID, COVID-19 status, age in years and sex. Where available, HLA class I and class II types were obtained from metadata supplied by the sample provider rather than from assay-based typing.

In Seattle, one collaborating source enrolled patients while the infection was active and tracked those patients longitudinally over the course of disease. Collaborating institutions collected whole blood in K2EDTA tubes following their own protocols. For TCRbeta analysis, collaborator samples were shipped as frozen whole blood, as isolated PBMCs, or as DNA extracted from either sample type. Points on this clone: What this receptor recognizes is not known. No much larger clonotype is one base removed from it; base qualities were not supplied.

Overall results and qualifications from the work: The amount of clinical and demographic metadata varied by source and participant and was provided uncurated.

TCRbeta CDR3 regions were amplified from genomic DNA using the immunoSEQ Assay, a bias-controlled multiplex PCR. In the authors' own workflow: Within the assay, amplification of reference gene primers was used to estimate how many nucleated cells each sample contained. Sequence reads were collapsed and filtered to measure the absolute abundance of every unique TCRbeta CDR3 rearrangement. For each sample, productive Simpson clonality was calculated as the square root of Simpson's diversity index across productive rearrangements. Held by TCRdb, this immuneACCESS table contains in-frame sequences only and omits some clones. Under half of the omission traces to an unresolved V gene where checked; the cause of the rest is unknown. V and J calls and clone size are those listed in that table; D and trimming were worked out from the DNA. The sample table contains about 150,000 clones; only one count was recorded for roughly 84% of them. Of the sample, less than 9% falls within the top ten clones.

Measured from the cysteine to the phenylalanine, the CDR3 is 14 residues long. Only the CDR3 DNA is retained, 42 bases long and in frame from the first base. V is clipped by 2 bases and J by 3 bases, and the sequence between their germline boundaries is 8 bases long. The germline V gene supplies CDR1 SGDLS and CDR2 YYNGEE. The rearrangement joined TRBV9 to TRBJ2-2; TRBD2 might be the D gene, on 5 matching bases. This sequence was found in a man under 40 with COVID-19, enrolled during active disease. What was sequenced was peripheral blood. The bases are TGTGCCAGCAGCGTGTGGGGAGACACCGGGGAGCTGTTTTTT. It codes for CASSVWGDTGELFF.